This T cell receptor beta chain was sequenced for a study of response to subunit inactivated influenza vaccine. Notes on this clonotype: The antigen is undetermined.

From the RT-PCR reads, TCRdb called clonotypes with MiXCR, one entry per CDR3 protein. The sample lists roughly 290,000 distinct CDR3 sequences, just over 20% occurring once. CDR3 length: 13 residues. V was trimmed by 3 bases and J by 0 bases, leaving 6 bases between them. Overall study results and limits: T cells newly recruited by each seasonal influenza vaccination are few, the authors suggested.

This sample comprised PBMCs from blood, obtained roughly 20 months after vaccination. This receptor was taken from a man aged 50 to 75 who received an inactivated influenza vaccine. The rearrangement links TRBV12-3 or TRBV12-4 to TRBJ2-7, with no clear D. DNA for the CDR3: TGTGCCAGCAGTTTCACATCCTCCTACGAGCAGTACTTC. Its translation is CASSFTSSYEQYF.